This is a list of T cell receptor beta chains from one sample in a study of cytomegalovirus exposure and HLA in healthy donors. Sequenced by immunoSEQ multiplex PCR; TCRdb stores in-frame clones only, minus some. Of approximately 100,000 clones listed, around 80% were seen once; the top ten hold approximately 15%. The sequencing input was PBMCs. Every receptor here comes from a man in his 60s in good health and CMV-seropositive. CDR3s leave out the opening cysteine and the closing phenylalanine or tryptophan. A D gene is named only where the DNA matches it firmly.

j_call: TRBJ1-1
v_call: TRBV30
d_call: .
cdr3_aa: AWTREMNTEAF

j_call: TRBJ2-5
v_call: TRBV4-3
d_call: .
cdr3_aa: ASSRGARLQETQY

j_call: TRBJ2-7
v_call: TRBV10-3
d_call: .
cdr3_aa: AISPNDYEQY

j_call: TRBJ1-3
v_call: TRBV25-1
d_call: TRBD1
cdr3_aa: ASSDGTGLPSGNTIY

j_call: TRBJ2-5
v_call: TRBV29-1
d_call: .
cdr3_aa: SVEDPAQVGGQY

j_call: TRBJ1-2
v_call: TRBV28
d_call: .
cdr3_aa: ASRTNRGYGYT

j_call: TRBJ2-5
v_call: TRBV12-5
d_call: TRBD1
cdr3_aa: ASALGGTGETQY

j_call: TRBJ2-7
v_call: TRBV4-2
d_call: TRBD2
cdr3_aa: ASSPGLAGYEQY

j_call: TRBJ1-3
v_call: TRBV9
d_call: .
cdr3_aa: ASSFADSPGNTIY

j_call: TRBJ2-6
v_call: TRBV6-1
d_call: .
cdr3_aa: ASTKTGSGANVLT

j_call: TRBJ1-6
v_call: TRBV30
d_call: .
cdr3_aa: AWQGGGSPLH

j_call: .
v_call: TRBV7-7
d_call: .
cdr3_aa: ASSLGPGDYEQY

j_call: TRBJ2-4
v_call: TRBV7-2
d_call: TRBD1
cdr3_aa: ASSPRGTGVHIQY

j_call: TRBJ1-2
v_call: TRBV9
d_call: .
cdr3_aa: ASSPRAGQGNYGYT

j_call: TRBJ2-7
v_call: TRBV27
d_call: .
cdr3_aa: ASSLYGGPYEQY

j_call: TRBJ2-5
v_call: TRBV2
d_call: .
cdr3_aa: ASSKGETQY